The 19 T cell receptor beta chains given below trace back to one sample, sequenced in a study of cytomegalovirus exposure and HLA in healthy donors. PCR employed 60 Vbeta and 13 Jbeta primers. The table came from immunoSEQ multiplex PCR; TCRdb's copy has only in-frame clones and leaves some out. The sample has more than 140,000 clones, almost 80% seen once. The specimen was PBMCs. Receptors were obtained from a male donor in good health and CMV-seronegative.

The V call is TRBV15, the J call TRBJ2-3, with a tentative D call TRBD2 (6 bases). In germline, CDR1 is LNHNV, CDR2 YYDKDF (reference sequence). The CDR3 runs 16 residues. Trimming stripped 5 bases from V and 1 base from J, with 16 bases between. This CDR3 reads CATSGQRVGRTDTQYF. In DNA form, the CDR3 reads TGTGCCACCAGCGGTCAGCGGGTCGGACGCACAGATACGCAGTATTTT.

V is TRBV10-2 and J is TRBJ2-3; D unresolved. The CDR3 is 12 amino acids. With 0 bases removed from V and 9 bases from J, the gap between germline ends came to 7 bases. CDR1 and CDR2 from the germline V gene are WSHSY and SAAADI. CDR3: CASSESKETQYF. The CDR3 coding sequence is TGCGCCAGCAGTGAGTCAAAGGAGACGCAGTATTTT.

The J gene is TRBJ1-5, the V gene TRBV6-1, with D possibly TRBD1 on 6 matching bases. The germline V gene encodes CDR1 MNHNS and CDR2 SASEGT. Trimming left V 6 bases short and J 5 bases short, with 8 bases between. The CDR3 extends over 12 amino acids. DNA for the CDR3: TGTGCCAGCAGGGACAGATATCAGCCCCAGCATTTT. Amino acid sequence: CASRDRYQPQHF.

The chain is built from TRBV5-4 and TRBJ1-2, with unresolved D. Germline V gives CDR1 SGHNT, CDR2 YYREEE (reference sequence). The CDR3 loop spans 13 amino acids. The V and J ends lost 3 bases and 2 bases respectively, with 8 bases between them. The CDR3 spells CASSYGLNYGYTF. The CDR3 coding sequence is TGTGCCAGCAGCTACGGGTTAAACTATGGCTACACCTTC.

This chain connects TRBV28 to TRBJ2-7; D remains unclear. Trimming cost V 7 bases and J 0 bases, with 13 bases left between them. Germline V CDR1 and CDR2: MDHEN, SYDVKM. This CDR3 comprises 14 residues. The DNA for the CDR3 is TGTGCCAGCAAGGAGCCACCCAGCTCCTACGAGCAGTACTTC. Its protein is CASKEPPSSYEQYF.

V and J are TRBV6-5 and TRBJ1-4; the D gene is possibly TRBD1 (6 bases). The ends were cut back, 6 bases at V and 3 bases at J, with 8 bases in the middle. Germline CDR1 is MNHEY and CDR2 is SVGAGI. The CDR3 covers 13 residues. CDR3 DNA sequence: TGTGCCAGCAGGGGACAACCTAATGAAAAACTGTTTTTT. Amino acids: CASRGQPNEKLFF.

J is TRBJ2-1 and V is TRBV27; D unclear. CDR1 is MNHEY and CDR2 is SMNVEV in the germline V gene (reference sequence). The V gene lost 6 bases and the J gene lost 2 bases, with 11 bases spanning the gap. The CDR3 contains 14 residues. The CDR3 region is CASSGGNPYNEQFF. The CDR3 nucleotides read TGTGCCAGCAGCGGCGGAAACCCCTACAATGAGCAGTTCTTC.

The chain employs TRBV2 and TRBJ1-6; no reliable D call. Germline-derived CDR1 and CDR2 are SNHLY and FYNNEI. The CDR3 totals 14 residues. V dropped 1 base and J dropped 6 bases, with 7 bases sitting between them. The CDR3 loop is CASSEGRGNSPLHF. The CDR3 DNA is TGTGCCAGCAGTGAAGGCCGGGGTAATTCACCCCTCCACTTT.

The chain recombines TRBV7-2 with TRBJ1-2, with D perhaps TRBD1 (5 bases). V was clipped by 4 bases and J by 4 bases, with 22 bases between them. Germline loops: CDR1 SGHTA, CDR2 FQGNSA. This CDR3 spans 17 amino acids. This chain's CDR3 is CASSSPSRQGESYGYTF. Written as DNA, the CDR3 is TGTGCCAGCAGCTCTCCTTCAAGGCAGGGCGAAAGCTATGGCTACACCTTC. Variable domain in full (rest from reference TRBV7-2 and TRBJ1-2): GAGVSQSPSNKVTEKGKDVELRCDPISGHTALYWYRQSLGQGLEFLIYFQGNSAPDKSGLPSDRFSAERTGGSVSTLTIQRTQQEDSAVYLCASSSPSRQGESYGYTFGSGTRLTVV.

V gene TRBV5-4 combines with J gene TRBJ2-1; 11 bases fit TRBD1. The CDR3 is 17 residues long. The trim removed 4 bases at V and 7 bases at J, leaving 13 bases unmatched. Germline CDR1 is SGHNT and CDR2 is YYREEE (reference sequence). The CDR3 region is CASSAKNRDRGKNEQFF. CDR3 DNA: TGTGCCAGCAGCGCCAAAAACCGGGACAGGGGGAAAAATGAGCAGTTCTTC.

The table lists this clone with a few counts. This chain joins TRBV23-1 and TRBJ1-1; no clear D gene. TRBV23-1 is recorded as an ORF, its role being uncertain. The CDR3 has 13 amino acids. V shed 0 bases and J shed 5 bases, with 7 bases lying between them. The CDR3 here is CASSQSTGTEAFF. CDR3 bases: TGCGCCAGCAGTCAATCGACGGGGACTGAAGCTTTCTTT.

This clone was seen a handful of times. The gene calls are TRBV4-2 and TRBJ1-5; 9 bases match TRBD1. V lost 2 bases to trimming and J lost 7 bases; unmatched junction nucleotides: 6. The germline CDR1 and CDR2 sequences are LGHNA and YNFKEQ. This CDR3 spans 15 amino acids. CDR3 loop: CASSQPDRGGQPQHF. The CDR3 DNA reads TGTGCCAGCAGCCAACCGGACAGGGGCGGGCAGCCCCAGCATTTT.

The gene calls are TRBV5-1 and TRBJ1-1; D not certain. The germline CDR1 and CDR2 sequences are SGHRS and YFSETQ. V was shortened by 4 bases and J by 1 base, with 17 bases between the two germline ends. The CDR3 runs 16 residues. The CDR3: CASSLTPGEGNTEAFF. CDR3 coding DNA: TGCGCCAGCAGCCTTACCCCAGGAGAGGGGAACACTGAAGCTTTCTTT.

This clone occurred once. The chain couples TRBV7-9 to TRBJ1-4, with TRBD1 matching over 8 bases. Per the germline V gene, CDR1 is SEHNR and CDR2 is FQNEAQ (reference sequence). CDR3 length: 14 amino acids. V was clipped by 5 bases and J by 8 bases; unmatched bases: 7. Here the CDR3 reads CASSLDRGGEKLFF. The CDR3 DNA reads TGTGCCAGCAGCCTAGACAGGGGAGGCGAAAAACTGTTTTTT.

The gene calls are TRBV2 and TRBJ1-1, with D possibly matching TRBD1 (5 bases). Germline CDR1 is SNHLY and CDR2 is FYNNEI. This CDR3 has 16 residues. V was trimmed by 5 bases and J by 5 bases, leaving 21 bases between them. The DNA for the CDR3 is TGTGCCAGCAGTCGAGATATAGGGGTATTTCCAACTGAAGCTTTCTTT. Protein sequence: CASSRDIGVFPTEAFF.

The rearrangement links TRBV11-2 to TRBJ2-7; D is possibly TRBD1 (7 bases). Germline CDR1 and CDR2: SGHAT and FQNNGV. This CDR3 region has 16 residues. With 4 bases removed from V and 4 bases from J, the gap between germline ends came to 20 bases. CDR3 sequence reads: CASSSLPGGQQYEQYF. The DNA for the CDR3 is TGTGCCAGCAGCTCCCTCCCAGGGGGGCAGCAATACGAGCAGTACTTC. The entire variable domain, with the rest obtained from reference TRBV11-2 and TRBJ2-7, is as follows: EAGVAQSPRYKIIEKRQSVAFWCNPISGHATLYWYQQILGQGPKLLIQFQNNGVVDDSQLPKDRFSAERLKGVDSTLKIQPAKLEDSAVYLCASSSLPGGQQYEQYFGPGTRLTVT.

For the CDR3, the DNA is TGTGCCAGCAGTACTCACAGGAATGAAAAACTGTTTTTT. Amino acids: CASSTHRNEKLFF. The rearrangement joins TRBV6-5 to TRBJ1-4; TRBD1 is a possible D gene (5 bases). Trimming left V 5 bases short and J 5 bases short, with 9 bases between. This CDR3 contains 13 residues. Germline lookup yields CDR1 MNHEY and CDR2 SVGAGI.

This clone was picked up a small number of times. This CDR3 is CASGQDEKLFF. CDR3 DNA: TGTGCCAGCGGGCAAGATGAAAAACTGTTTTTT. This sequence joins TRBV2 and TRBJ1-4; D is uncertain. Germline V CDR1 and CDR2: SNHLY, FYNNEI. The CDR3 has 11 residues. V gave up 8 bases and J gave up 6 bases, with 7 bases separating them.

The chain recombines TRBV5-1 with TRBJ2-1; a weak D match, TRBD2 (5 bases). With 5 bases removed from V and 0 bases from J, the gap between germline ends came to 15 bases. Germline values: CDR1 SGHRS, CDR2 YFSETQ. This CDR3 comprises 16 residues. CDR3 amino acids: CASRLSVAFSYNEQFF. The CDR3 nucleotides read TGCGCCAGCAGGCTTTCCGTAGCGTTCTCCTACAATGAGCAGTTCTTC.